This T cell receptor beta chain was sequenced for a study of response to subunit inactivated influenza vaccine. Study observations and caveats: Authors suggested few new T cells are recruited by each seasonal influenza vaccination.

Trimming shortened V by 5 bases and J by 2 bases, and 16 bases separated the two germline ends. Per the germline V gene, CDR1 is SGHTA and CDR2 is FQGNSA. The CDR3 sequence is 15 residues long. Of note for this clonotype: Its antigen is still unknown.

TCRdb reprocessed the RT-PCR reads with MiXCR, giving one entry per CDR3 protein. The sample records roughly 760,000 distinct CDR3 sequences, about 20% being singletons. The clonotype comes from a man aged 50 or older who received an inactivated influenza vaccine. The chain employs TRBV7-2 and TRBJ2-7; D unclear. Sequenced material: PBMCs from blood, taken roughly 5 days after vaccination. CDR3 DNA sequence: TGTGCCAGCAGCGATGGACCACTGGCCACCTACGAGCAGTACTTC. It translates to CASSDGPLATYEQYF.